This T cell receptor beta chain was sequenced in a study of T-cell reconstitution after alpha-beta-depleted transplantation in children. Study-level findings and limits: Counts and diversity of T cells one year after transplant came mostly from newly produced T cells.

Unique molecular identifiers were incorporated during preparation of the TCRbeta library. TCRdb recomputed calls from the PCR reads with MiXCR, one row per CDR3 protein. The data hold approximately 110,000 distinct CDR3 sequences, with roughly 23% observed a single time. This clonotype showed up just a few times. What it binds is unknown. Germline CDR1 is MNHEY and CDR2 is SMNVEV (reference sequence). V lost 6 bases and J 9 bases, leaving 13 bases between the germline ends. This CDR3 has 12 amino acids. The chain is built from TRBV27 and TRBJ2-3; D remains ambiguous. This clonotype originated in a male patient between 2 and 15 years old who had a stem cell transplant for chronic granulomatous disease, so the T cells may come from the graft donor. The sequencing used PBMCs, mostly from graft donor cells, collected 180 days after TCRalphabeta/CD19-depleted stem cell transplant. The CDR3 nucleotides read TGTGCCAGCAGGGCCGCCCTCGGAACGCAGTATTTT. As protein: CASRAALGTQYF.